This TCR beta chain was sequenced in a study of regulatory T cells in long-lasting Graves disease (dated by TCRdb to the early 2020s). Regarding the research as a whole: To count as having persistent Graves' disease, a patient had to have received antithyroid drug treatment for over 5 years with TSH receptor autoantibodies remaining persistently positive. The study was registered as a clinical trial and conducted in China. A total of 33 samples were covered by TCR sequencing, comprising some 13 persistent and roughly 20 newly diagnosed Graves' disease patients. Antithyroid drugs had been taken for roughly 10 years on average by persistent Graves' disease patients in the clinical cohort. Patients with persistent Graves' disease were compared with patients with newly diagnosed Graves' disease using TCR sequencing and RNA sequencing of peripheral blood.

This clonotype was counted between two and nine times. Its binding antigen is unknown. Nothing much larger sits one base from this clone, and base qualities are not available. Libraries were constructed by multiplex PCR. The instrument was an Illumina HiSeq 4000. iRepertoire HTBI primers and Arm-PCR amplification of CDR3 regions were used to construct TCR beta libraries. Gel purification was performed on PCR products prior to sequencing. The authors' pipeline ran thus. A total of 62 TRBV and 14 TRBJ segments were identified across samples and were used for gene usage analysis of CDR3 amino acid clonotypes. COPE and FqMerger were used to merge the filtered high-quality paired reads into contigs. BLAST was used to align contigs to IMGT TRBV, TRBD and TRBJ reference genes, with CDR3 defined following IMGT. Highly expanded clones were defined as clonotypes with a frequency above 0.1%. Repertoire diversity was measured by Shannon entropy, and V-J evenness by the Gini coefficient. Clonotypes shared by more than one individual were considered public. TCRdb trimmed public reads at Q25 via fastp, called clones via MiXCR and kept in-frame beta chains. One record per CDR3 amino acid sequence lists the most common genes and DNA. Here the V and J calls rest on TCRdb's processing, not on the authors' analysis. The sample table holds 650,000 to 850,000 distinct CDR3 sequences, of which around 30% were seen once. Around 42% of the sample rests with the top ten.

The time point label here, explained by the study, means: persistent/refractory GD, antithyroid drugs over 5 years with positive TRAb. For both TCR sequencing and RNA sequencing, RNA was extracted from PBMCs using TRIzol. The diagnosis of Graves' disease followed American Thyroid Association guidelines. Patients were recruited from an endocrinology department in Xi'an, China. From each patient, about 9.7 milliliters of peripheral blood was collected into an EDTA anticoagulant tube. Ficoll Paque Plus density gradient separation was used to isolate PBMCs, and no further T cell sorting was done. An Agilent 2100 Bioanalyzer and agarose gel were used to check RNA quality, and a NanoDrop 2000 was used to measure RNA concentration. Broad study findings and their caveats: The study examined only peripheral blood because the primary lesion, thyroid tissue, could not be accessed. Lower TCR Shannon entropy and fewer highly expanded clones were observed in persistent Graves' disease patients than in newly diagnosed patients, which suggested clonal expansion. Only the TCR beta chain was sequenced and analyzed. More public clonotypes were shared among persistent patients (roughly 2,700) than among newly diagnosed patients (roughly 960). Persistent disease showed preferential use of TRBV28, TRBJ1-2 and TRBJ2-5, whereas newly diagnosed disease favored TRBV20-1 and TRBJ2-1. The authors acknowledged the small sample size as a limitation that may reduce accuracy.

Cut back by 1 base and 0 bases, the V and J ends lie 19 bases apart. CDR1 and CDR2 are drawn from the germline V gene (reference sequence): MNHEY, SMNVEV. The CDR3 runs 19 amino acids, cysteine and phenylalanine included. Left in the record is the CDR3 DNA by itself, 57 bases read in frame from the first base. The source of this sequence is a female donor with Graves disease. Here the chain combines TRBV27 and TRBJ1-5; the best D guess is TRBD1, with 5 bases matching. Sequencing was performed on peripheral blood mononuclear cells (PBMCs), taken when the disease was refractory, from a patient treated with antithyroid drugs. CDR3 region: CASSLLPRRGGISNQPQHF. At the DNA level, the sequence is TGTGCCAGCAGTTTATTACCACGGCGGGGGGGAATTAGCAATCAGCCCCAGCATTTT.